This TCR beta chain emerged from a study of T cell responses to AZD1222 COVID-19 vaccine. Study-level information: Both about-4-week and about-12-week second-dose recipients were combined. Points from the study as a whole: Donors, mostly white British, included more females; clonal diversity was possibly underestimated.

Repertoires were generated with immunoSEQ multiplex PCR, while TCRdb's copy carries only in-frame clones and drops some. The sample includes 95,000 to 150,000 clones, around 90% of them seen just once. This clone was seen just once. Antigen unknown. Germline trimming cut 0 bases from V and 1 base from J; bases unmatched to any gene: 3. Germline lookup yields CDR1 SGHRS and CDR2 YFSETQ. The CDR3 spans 16 residues. V gene TRBV5-1 combines with J gene TRBJ2-3; 9 bases fit TRBD1. The specimen was peripheral blood, collected on day 0 of AZD1222 vaccination. The receptor's source is an adult in good health. The CDR3 sequence is CASSLGDREGTDTQYF. For the CDR3, the DNA is TGCGCCAGCAGCTTGGGGGACAGGGAGGGCACAGATACGCAGTATTTT. Full variable domain (remainder filled in from reference TRBV5-1 and TRBJ2-3): KAGVTQTPRYLIKTRGQQVTLSCSPISGHRSVSWYQQTPGQGLQFLFEYFSETQRNKGNFPGRFSGRQFSNSRSEMNVSTLELGDSALYLCASSLGDREGTDTQYFGPGTRLTVL.